This entry concerns a single T cell receptor beta chain. This record comes from a study of blood T cell repertoires in COVID-19. Looking at the study overall: The United States, Italy and Spain were the sources of the acute and convalescent COVID-19 samples. The cDNA or gDNA used as material had been derived from T cells, B-cell-depleted T cells, or PBMCs.

CDR3 length equals 14 residues. The V end lost 5 bases, the J end lost 0 bases, and 11 bases lay between the germline ends. The germline V gene encodes CDR1 SGHAT and CDR2 FQDESV (reference sequence). Source study methods: Using reference gene primer amplification, nucleated cell counts were estimated. Measured with immunoSEQ multiplex PCR; TCRdb has only the in-frame clones, and not every one. The V and J calls and clone size are taken from that table; D and trimming were inferred from the DNA. The data contain roughly 250,000 clones, around nine tenths of them singletons. This chain connects TRBV11-1 to TRBJ2-7; D is unclear. The specimen sequenced was peripheral blood. The origin of this receptor is a man aged 40-49 years who had recovered from COVID-19. In DNA form, the CDR3 reads TGTGCCAGCAGCCCCGAAGAGGCCTCCTACGAGCAGTACTTC. Amino acid sequence: CASSPEEASYEQYF.